The sequence of this TCR beta chain was determined in a study of T cell responses to AZD1222 COVID-19 vaccine. Sequencing used immunoSEQ multiplex PCR; TCRdb keeps in-frame clones, though not all of them. The table lists roughly 170,000 clones, 94% of them singletons. Of note for this clone: Its antigen is unknown.

V shed 3 bases and J shed 10 bases, with 7 bases lying between them. Per the germline V gene, CDR1 is SNHLY and CDR2 is FYNNEI. CDR3 size: 12 residues. Study results and caveats: Distributed over spike, vaccine-associated CD4 TCRs predominated at 160-218 and 743-854.

V is TRBV2 and J is TRBJ2-6; no firm D call. Sequenced here: peripheral blood, sampled 28 days after the second AZD1222 dose. The sequence was obtained from an adult who received the AZD1222 COVID-19 vaccine. The CDR3, as DNA: TGTGCCAGCAGTGACCCTCTTAACGTCCTGACTTTC. It translates to CASSDPLNVLTF. Using reference TRBV2 and TRBJ2-6 for the parts outside the CDR3, the full variable domain is EPEVTQTPSHQVTQMGQEVILRCVPISNHLYFYWYRQILGQKVEFLVSFYNNEISEKSEIFDDQFSVERPDGSNFTLKIRSTKLEDSAMYFCASSDPLNVLTFGAGSRLTVL.